This T cell receptor beta chain derives from a study of cytomegalovirus exposure and HLA in healthy donors. Germline V gene lookup returns CDR1 LNHDA and CDR2 SQIVND (reference sequence). V was clipped by 1 base and J by 1 base, with 5 bases between them. The CDR3 sequence is 13 residues long. Though probably carrying unrecorded immune exposures, donors were nominally healthy at sampling. About this clone itself: Antigen: not known.

The study, taken as a whole, reports: It was shown in a later analysis that HLA-associated TCR beta chains were more clonally expanded than other, equally common chains.

Both 60 Vbeta primers and 13 Jbeta primers went into the PCR. The repertoire was sequenced with immunoSEQ multiplex PCR; TCRdb's copy has only in-frame clones and lacks some. Here the sample spans about 130,000 clones, approximately 80% being singletons. This clonotype was obtained from a girl aged 2 to 10 in good health and CMV-seronegative. The chain employs TRBV19 and TRBJ2-7; unclear D gene. Specimen: PBMCs. CDR3 region: CASSIGGSYEQYF. The CDR3 coding sequence is TGTGCCAGTAGTATAGGCGGATCCTACGAGCAGTACTTC.